This T cell receptor beta chain originates from a study of blood T cell repertoires in COVID-19. Study-level background: T cells, B-cell-depleted T cells, or PBMCs supplied cDNA or gDNA.

Participant age was roughly 18 to 90 years, and participants resided in around 24 US areas. A COVID-19 case was met by exposed participants within 2 weeks before study entry. In the original processing: It was from reference gene primer amplification that nucleated cell counts were estimated. The table came from immunoSEQ multiplex PCR; TCRdb's copy has only in-frame clones and leaves some out. V and J calls and clone size follow that table, whereas D and trimming were derived from the DNA. The sample records some 300,000 clones, about 90% being singletons. The germline CDR1 and CDR2 sequences are MDHEN and SYDVKM. V lost 6 bases and J lost 10; bases outside the gene matches: 10. The CDR3 covers 14 residues.

This sequence originates from a woman aged 45-65 years who had been exposed to COVID-19. This chain uses TRBV28 with TRBJ1-5; 9 positions match TRBD1. The sample taken for sequencing was PBMCs or T cells enriched from blood (not recorded which). The CDR3: CASSYGTGLLPQHF. DNA for the CDR3: TGTGCCAGCAGCTACGGGACAGGGTTATTACCCCAGCATTTT. The variable domain in full, with the rest retrieved from reference TRBV28 and TRBJ1-5, is DVKVTQSSRYLVKRTGEKVFLECVQDMDHENMFWYRQDPGLGLRLIYFSYDVKMKEKGDIPEGYSVSREKKERFSLILESASTNQTSMYLCASSYGTGLLPQHFGDGTRLSIL.